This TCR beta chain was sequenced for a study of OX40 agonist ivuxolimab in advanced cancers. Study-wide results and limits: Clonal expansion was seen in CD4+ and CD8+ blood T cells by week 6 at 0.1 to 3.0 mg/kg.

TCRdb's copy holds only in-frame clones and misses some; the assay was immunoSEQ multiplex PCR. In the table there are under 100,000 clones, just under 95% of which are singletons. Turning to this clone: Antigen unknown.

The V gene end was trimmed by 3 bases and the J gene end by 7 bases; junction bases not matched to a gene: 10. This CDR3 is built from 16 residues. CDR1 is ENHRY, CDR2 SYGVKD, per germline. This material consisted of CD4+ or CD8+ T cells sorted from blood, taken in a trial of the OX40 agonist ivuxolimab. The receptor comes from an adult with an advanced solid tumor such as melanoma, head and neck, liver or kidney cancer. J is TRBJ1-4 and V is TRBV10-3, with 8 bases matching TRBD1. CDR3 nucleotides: TGTGCCATCAGTGACATGACAGGGGAGTCCGGTGAAAAACTGTTTTTT. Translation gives CAISDMTGESGEKLFF.